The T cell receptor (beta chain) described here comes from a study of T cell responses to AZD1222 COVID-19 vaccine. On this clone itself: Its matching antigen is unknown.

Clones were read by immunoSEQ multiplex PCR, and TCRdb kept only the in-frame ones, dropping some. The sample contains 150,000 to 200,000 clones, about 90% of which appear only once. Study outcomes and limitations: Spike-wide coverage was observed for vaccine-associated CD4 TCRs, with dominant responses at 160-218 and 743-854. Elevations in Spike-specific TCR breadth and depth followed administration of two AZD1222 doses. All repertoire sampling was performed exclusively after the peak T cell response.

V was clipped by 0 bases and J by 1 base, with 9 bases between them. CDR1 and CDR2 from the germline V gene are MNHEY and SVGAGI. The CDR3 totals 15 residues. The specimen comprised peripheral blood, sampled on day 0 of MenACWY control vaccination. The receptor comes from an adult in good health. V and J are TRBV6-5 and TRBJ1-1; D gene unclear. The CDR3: CASSYSRVGNTEAFF. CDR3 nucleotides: TGTGCCAGCAGTTACTCTCGGGTAGGGAACACTGAAGCTTTCTTT.